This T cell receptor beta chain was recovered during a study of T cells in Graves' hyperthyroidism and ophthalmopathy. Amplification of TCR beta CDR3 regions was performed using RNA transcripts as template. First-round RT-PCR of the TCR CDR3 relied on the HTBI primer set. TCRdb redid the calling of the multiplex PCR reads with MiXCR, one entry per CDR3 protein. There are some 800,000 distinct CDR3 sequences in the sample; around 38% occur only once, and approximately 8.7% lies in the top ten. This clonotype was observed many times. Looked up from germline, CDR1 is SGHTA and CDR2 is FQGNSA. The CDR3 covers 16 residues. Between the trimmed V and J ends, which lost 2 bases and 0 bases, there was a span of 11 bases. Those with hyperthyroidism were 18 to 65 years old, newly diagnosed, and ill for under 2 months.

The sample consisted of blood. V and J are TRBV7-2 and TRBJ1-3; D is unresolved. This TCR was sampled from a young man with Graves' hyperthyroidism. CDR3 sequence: CASSLRVSGSGNTIYF. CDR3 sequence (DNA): TGTGCCAGCAGCTTACGTGTGTCGGGCTCTGGAAACACCATATATTTT.